This TCR beta chain was identified in a study of T-cell reconstitution after alpha-beta-depleted transplantation in children. This clonotype was found many times. Unique molecular identifiers were incorporated into the prepared TCRbeta library. TCRdb analysed the PCR reads with MiXCR anew, one entry per CDR3 protein. The data contain 200,000 to 300,000 distinct CDR3 sequences, 12% of them seen just once; the ten biggest clones take up 2% to 3%. Germline CDR1 and CDR2: SGHRS and YFSETQ. The CDR3 extends over 14 amino acids. Trimming cost V 4 bases and J 5 bases; bases outside gene matches: 7. The sequencing here drew on PBMCs from the stem cell graft donor, taken from the stem cell graft. The receptor comes from a human donor who donated a stem cell graft to a child with acute lymphoblastic leukemia. V and J are TRBV5-1 and TRBJ2-7; the match to TRBD1 covers 9 bases. The CDR3 spells CASSPGTGSDEQYF. The CDR3 DNA is TGCGCCAGCAGCCCCGGGACAGGGAGCGACGAGCAGTACTTC.